This passage covers 23 T cell receptor beta chains from one sample sequenced in a study of Ad26.COV2.S vaccination and SARS-CoV-2 variants. Measured with immunoSEQ multiplex PCR; TCRdb has only the in-frame clones, and not every one. The sample shows 43,000 or so clones, 65% to 90% of them seen only once. Here the sequenced sample was peripheral blood, taken after recovery from COVID-19. The receptor set was obtained from a human donor who had recovered from COVID-19.

The genes are TRBV30 and TRBJ2-7; 13 nucleotides agree with TRBD2. The germline V gene encodes CDR1 GTSNPN and CDR2 SVGIG (reference sequence). V was clipped by 3 bases and J by 3 bases; unmatched bases: 14. There are 18 residues in the CDR3. CDR3 residues: CAWRIVQVTSGRRYEQYF. Here the CDR3 DNA reads TGTGCCTGGAGGATCGTACAAGTGACTAGCGGGAGGCGCTACGAGCAGTACTTC. Filled out from reference TRBV30 and TRBJ2-7, the complete variable domain reads SQTIHQWPATLVQPVGSPLSLECTVEGTSNPNLYWYRQAAGRGLQLLFYSVGIGQISSEVPQNLSASRPQDRQFILSSKKLLLSDSGFYLCAWRIVQVTSGRRYEQYFGPGTRLTVT.

This chain joins TRBV7-2 and TRBJ1-2; 7 bases match TRBD1. CDR1 and CDR2 from the germline V gene are SGHTA and FQGNSA. This CDR3 has 16 residues. J gave up 3 bases and V 3 bases, and 10 bases lay outside the gene matches. As DNA, the CDR3 is TGTGCCAGCAGCTTTCGCACAGGGGCGGGGGACTATGGCTACACCTTC. Translating it yields CASSFRTGAGDYGYTF.

This clone was observed once. The chain has TRBV5-6 and TRBJ2-7, with TRBD2 as a possible D gene (5 bases). V was shortened by 2 bases and J by 7 bases, with 16 bases between the two germline ends. Germline CDR1 and CDR2: SGHDT and YYEEEE. The CDR3 sequence is 14 residues long. The CDR3 region has the DNA TGTGCCAGCAGCTTAAAACCGGGAACCCCAGAGCAGTACGTC. Protein sequence: CASSLKPGTPEQYV.

This chain uses TRBV5-1 with TRBJ2-5; 11 bases map to TRBD2. Germline V gene data show CDR1 as SGHRS and CDR2 as YFSETQ. V lost 0 bases, J lost 2 bases, and 3 bases stayed unmatched. The CDR3 sequence is 16 residues long. The CDR3 sequence is CASSLDVAGGQETQYF. The CDR3 bases are TGCGCCAGCAGCTTGGATGTAGCGGGGGGGCAAGAGACCCAGTACTTC.

The CDR3 reads CASSPFGSQENIQYF. The CDR3 DNA sequence: TGTGCCAGCAGCCCCTTTGGGAGTCAGGAAAACATTCAGTACTTC. The V and J genes are TRBV5-5 and TRBJ2-4; D is possibly TRBD2 (5 bases). The germline V gene has CDR1 SGHKS and CDR2 YYEKEE (reference sequence). Deletions cut 4 bases from V and 5 bases from J, with 16 bases between. The CDR3 runs to 15 residues. The variable domain in full, completed from reference TRBV5-5 and TRBJ2-4, reads DAGVTQSPTHLIKTRGQQVTLRCSPISGHKSVSWYQQVLGQGPQFIFQYYEKEERGRGNFPDRFSARQFPNYSSELNVNALLLGDSALYLCASSPFGSQENIQYFGAGTRLSVL.

Concerning this clone: The sample contains more than one DNA sequence encoding this CDR3. The CDR3 loop is CASSQERNEQFF. The CDR3 DNA sequence: TGTGCCAGCAGCCAAGAGAGAAATGAGCAGTTCTTC. V usage is TRBV3-1 (or the pseudogene TRBV3-2) and J usage is TRBJ2-1, with D uncertain. The CDR3 is 12 residues long. V gave up 0 bases and J gave up 7 bases, with 4 bases separating them. Germline CDR1 is LGHDT and CDR2 is YNNKEL (reference sequence).

V gene TRBV19 combines with J gene TRBJ2-5; TRBD1 agrees at 7 bases. With V trimmed by 0 bases and J by 5 bases, 6 bases remained unmatched. The germline V gene has CDR1 LNHDA and CDR2 SQIVND (reference sequence). The CDR3 runs to 15 residues. This CDR3 is CASSIERTGRETQYF. The CDR3 DNA reads as TGTGCCAGTAGTATAGAACGGACAGGACGGGAGACCCAGTACTTC.

J is TRBJ2-2 and V is TRBV29-1; D uncertain. The CDR3 extends over 11 amino acids. The germline V gene has CDR1 SQVTM and CDR2 ANQGSEA. The V gene lost 4 bases and the J gene lost 6 bases, with 6 bases spanning the gap. As DNA, the CDR3 is TGCAGCGTTGTGGTCCCCGGGGAGCTGTTTTTT. Translation: CSVVVPGELFF.

The chain couples TRBV10-3 to TRBJ1-2; 8 bases align to TRBD1. The CDR3 is 14 amino acids. Germline V CDR1 and CDR2: ENHRY, SYGVKD. Unmatched junction bases numbered 7, after V lost 7 bases and J lost 3 bases. The CDR3 sequence is CAITQGASHYGYTF. In DNA form, the CDR3 reads TGTGCCATCACGCAGGGGGCGAGTCACTATGGCTACACCTTC.

This clone was counted many times. As DNA, the CDR3 is TGTGCCAGCAGCCAAGGGGCTAGCGGGAGCTACGAGCAGTACTTC. It specifies CASSQGASGSYEQYF. This chain connects TRBV14 to TRBJ2-7, with TRBD2 matching over 10 bases. J was trimmed by 3 bases and V by 1 base; bases with no gene match: 3. From germline, CDR1 is SGHDN and CDR2 FVKESK. The CDR3 is made up of 15 amino acids.

The chain combines TRBV7-9 with TRBJ1-5, with a tentative D call TRBD1 (5 bases). The CDR3 has 12 amino acids. V was clipped by 3 bases and J by 5 bases, with 5 bases between them. Germline V gene sequence: CDR1 SEHNR, CDR2 FQNEAQ (reference sequence). The CDR3 region has the DNA TGTGCCAGCAGCTTCAGGGATCAGCCCCAGCATTTT. This translates into CASSFRDQPQHF.

In its sample, this clone was seen once. The chain combines TRBV5-5 with TRBJ1-2, with no clear D. V lost 5 bases to trimming and J lost 0 bases, with 11 bases between them. Germline V gives CDR1 SGHKS, CDR2 YYEKEE (reference sequence). The CDR3 totals 14 residues. The CDR3 DNA reads TGTGCCAGCAGAGTGGGAAGGGCTAACTATGGCTACACCTTC. Translation: CASRVGRANYGYTF.

Remarks on this clone: Its ends do not fully match the called genes, so a read error is possible. The rearrangement uses TRBV3-1 (or the pseudogene TRBV3-2) and TRBJ1-1; D is ambiguous. Germline V gives CDR1 LGHDT, CDR2 YNNKEL (reference sequence). The CDR3 sequence is 13 residues long. The CDR3 sequence: CASSLGSGTEAFF. CDR3 DNA sequence: TGTGCCAGTAGCCTTGGGAGTGGTACTGAAGCTTTCTTT.

The chain links TRBV2 to TRBJ1-5; D is possibly TRBD1 (5 bases). CDR1 SNHLY and CDR2 FYNNEI come from the germline V gene. CDR3 length equals 15 residues. Trimming cost V 1 base and J 5 bases, with 12 bases left between them. The CDR3 is CASSEDSGGDQPQHF. The CDR3 nucleotides are TGTGCCAGCAGTGAAGACTCTGGGGGGGATCAGCCCCAGCATTTT.

The chain is built from TRBV20-1 and TRBJ1-5, with 7 nucleotides matching TRBD1. The CDR3 loop spans 13 amino acids. CDR1 DFQATT and CDR2 SNEGSKA come from the germline V gene (reference sequence). The J segment lost 7 bases and the V segment lost 3 bases, leaving 6 bases of the junction unmatched. The CDR3 bases are TGCAGTGCTAGTCGCCAGGGGGGACAGCCCCAGCATTTT. Protein product: CSASRQGGQPQHF.

The gene calls are TRBV28 and TRBJ1-6, with 8 bases fitting TRBD1. With 1 base clipped from V and 0 bases from J, the junction kept 5 bases outside the gene matches. CDR1 and CDR2 from the germline V gene are MDHEN and SYDVKM. This CDR3 is 18 amino acids long. DNA of the CDR3: TGTGCCAGCAGTTTATCAGGGGGCTTCAGCTCCTATAATTCACCCCTCCACTTT. Residues: CASSLSGGFSSYNSPLHF.

V and J are TRBV5-1 and TRBJ2-7, with D perhaps being TRBD1 or TRBD2 (6 bases each). V lost 1 base and J 0 bases, leaving 8 bases between the germline ends. The CDR3 length is 14 residues. Germline V lookup: CDR1 SGHRS, CDR2 YFSETQ. CDR3 DNA: TGCGCCAGCAGCTTGACGGGGGCCTCCTACGAGCAGTACTTC. Its protein is CASSLTGASYEQYF.

The chain uses TRBV20-1 and TRBJ2-5; tentatively, D is TRBD2 (5 bases). The germline V and J ends were trimmed by 3 bases and 11 bases, with 10 bases remaining between them. Germline lookup yields CDR1 DFQATT and CDR2 SNEGSKA (reference sequence). The CDR3 spans 10 residues. As DNA, the CDR3 is TGCAGTGCTAGTATCGGGATACAGTACTTC. Protein: CSASIGIQYF.

This clone came up once. The chain links TRBV23-1 to TRBJ2-2; 8 bases align to TRBD2. TRBV23-1 qualifies as an ORF whose function is uncertain. The CDR3 is 16 amino acids. J gave up 2 bases and V 4 bases, and 6 bases lay outside the gene matches. CDR3 residues: CASSLPGGYNTGELFF. The CDR3 DNA reads as TGCGCCAGCAGTCTGCCGGGAGGGTATAACACCGGGGAGCTGTTTTTT.

The table lists this clone with a count of one. V gene TRBV5-6 combines with J gene TRBJ2-1; possibly TRBD2 for D (5 bases). Germline CDR1 and CDR2: SGHDT and YYEEEE. Trimming removed 4 bases at V and 1 base at J, with 12 bases between. This CDR3 has 15 residues. This CDR3 is CASSAGLVSYNEQFF. CDR3 in DNA: TGTGCCAGCAGCGCCGGACTGGTATCCTACAATGAGCAGTTCTTC.

V is TRBV27 and J is TRBJ2-1; 8 bases agree with TRBD2. Trimming at V came to 8 bases and at J to 7 bases, leaving 13 bases not matched to a gene. Germline CDR1 is MNHEY and CDR2 is SMNVEV (reference sequence). The CDR3 has 15 amino acids. CDR3 protein: CASCRAGTSGNEQFF. The CDR3 coding sequence is TGTGCCAGCTGCAGGGCCGGGACTAGTGGAAATGAGCAGTTCTTC.

This chain links TRBV27 with TRBJ1-1; D may be TRBD1 (6 bases). Germline CDR1 MNHEY, CDR2 SMNVEV (reference sequence). The CDR3 spans 16 residues. Trimming cost V 7 bases and J 0 bases, with 18 bases left between them. The CDR3 DNA is TGTGCCAGCACCGACCAGGGGCCCATCATGAACACTGAAGCTTTCTTT. This codes for CASTDQGPIMNTEAFF.

The chain carries TRBV10-3 and TRBJ1-3; 7 positions agree with TRBD1. The germline gives CDR1 ENHRY, CDR2 SYGVKD. Trimming took 7 bases from V and 0 from J; bases not matched to a gene: 12. The CDR3 sequence is 17 residues long. This CDR3 is CAIMGQSLTFSGNTIYF. The DNA of the CDR3 is TGTGCCATCATGGGACAGTCCCTAACTTTCTCTGGAAACACCATATATTTT.